The 17 T cell receptor beta chains below were found in one sample sequenced in a study of OX40 agonist ivuxolimab in advanced cancers. Sequenced by immunoSEQ multiplex PCR; TCRdb stores in-frame clones only, minus some. The sample has tens of thousands of clones; around nine tenths are singletons. The sample here was CD4+ or CD8+ T cells sorted from blood, taken in a trial of the OX40 agonist ivuxolimab. The receptors originated from an adult with an advanced solid tumor such as melanoma, head and neck, liver or kidney cancer.

The chain is built from TRBV4-1 and TRBJ2-3; D ambiguous. This CDR3 has 16 residues. Germline CDR1 is MGHRA and CDR2 is YSYEKL. V shed 2 bases and J shed 4 bases, with 16 bases lying between them. The CDR3 region is CASSQTDFLEADTQYF. The CDR3 bases are TGCGCCAGCAGCCAAACCGACTTTCTAGAGGCAGATACGCAGTATTTT.

The chain employs TRBV28 and TRBJ1-2; 12 positions agree with TRBD1. Trimming removed 5 bases from V and 1 base from J; junction bases left unmatched: 11. The CDR3 consists of 18 residues. The germline V gene has CDR1 MDHEN and CDR2 SYDVKM. Here the CDR3 DNA reads TGTGCCAGCAGTCCCCCGGTGGGGACAGGGGGCTTTAACTATGGCTACACCTTC. Its protein product is CASSPPVGTGGFNYGYTF.

Sample share makes this clone medium-sized (0.01 to 0.1%). This chain links TRBV9 with TRBJ2-7; perhaps TRBD1 as D (7 bases). From germline, CDR1 is SGDLS and CDR2 YYNGEE. The ends were cut back, 6 bases at V and 3 bases at J, with 16 bases in the middle. This CDR3 is 14 amino acids long. The CDR3 nucleotides are TGTGCCAGCAATCCGGCAGGGGGGTACTACGAGCAGTACTTC. It yields the protein CASNPAGGYYEQYF. Combining the CDR3 with reference TRBV9 and TRBJ2-7 gives the whole variable domain DSGVTQTPKHLITATGQRVTLRCSPRSGDLSVYWYQQSLDQGLQFLIQYYNGEERAKGNILERFSAQQFPDLHSELNLSSLELGDSALYFCASNPAGGYYEQYFGPGTRLTVT.

V and J are TRBV19 and TRBJ2-1; 7 bases match TRBD1. The CDR3 contains 14 residues. Unmatched junction bases numbered 5, after V lost 7 bases and J lost 2 bases. Germline CDR1 is LNHDA and CDR2 is SQIVND (reference sequence). The CDR3 sequence: CASTKGGAYNEQFF. The CDR3 DNA follows: TGTGCCAGTACAAAAGGGGGCGCCTACAATGAGCAGTTCTTC.

The gene calls are TRBV4-3 and TRBJ2-3; perhaps D is TRBD1 or TRBD2 (6 bases each). CDR1 LGHNA and CDR2 YSLEER come from the germline V gene. The CDR3 runs 17 residues. V was cut by 0 bases and J by 0 bases, with 13 bases left in between. Here the CDR3 DNA reads TGCGCCAGCAGCCAAGATCCGGGGGCCCCTAGCACAGATACGCAGTATTTT. Protein sequence: CASSQDPGAPSTDTQYF.

The DNA of the CDR3 is TGCGCCAGCAGTGATTGGTCTACCACAGGGACGGTTGATGAAAAACTGTTTTTT. Translation gives CASSDWSTTGTVDEKLFF. The chain is built from TRBV10-1 and TRBJ1-4, with a possible D match to TRBD1 (6 bases). The CDR3 contains 18 residues. CDR1 is WNHNN and CDR2 is SYGVQD in the germline V gene (reference sequence). V was shortened by 3 bases and J by 6 bases, with 23 bases between the two germline ends.

The CDR3 protein is CASSFVQGPTDTQYF. The DNA for the CDR3 is TGTGCCAGCAGCTTCGTTCAAGGACCGACAGATACGCAGTATTTT. This rearrangement joins TRBV11-1 to TRBJ2-3; no definite D call. CDR1 SGHAT and CDR2 FQDESV come from the germline V gene (reference sequence). V was trimmed by 3 bases and J by 3 bases, leaving 13 bases between them. The CDR3 has 15 residues.

The chain recombines TRBV29-1 with TRBJ1-1, with D possibly matching TRBD1 (6 bases). This CDR3 region has 15 residues. Per the germline V gene, CDR1 is SQVTM and CDR2 is ANQGSEA. The V end was cut by 7 bases, the J end by 1 base, with 19 bases between. CDR3 region: CSASSAGGTNTEAFF. CDR3 DNA sequence: TGCAGCGCCTCCTCCGCCGGGGGCACGAACACTGAAGCTTTCTTT.

V and J are TRBV6-1 and TRBJ2-5, with 11 positions matching TRBD1. The trim removed 10 bases at V and 5 bases at J, leaving 6 bases unmatched. Germline V CDR1 and CDR2: MNHNS, SASEGT. This CDR3 has 13 residues. The CDR3, as DNA: TGTGCCACCAGGGACAGGGGGTGGGAGACCCAGTACTTC. Residues: CATRDRGWETQYF.

This chain uses TRBV4-1 with TRBJ1-5; D unclear. Germline V lookup: CDR1 MGHRA, CDR2 YSYEKL. The CDR3 sequence is 14 residues long. Trimming left V 1 base short and J 6 bases short, with 10 bases between. CDR3 amino acids: CASSQVVPGQPQHF. DNA for the CDR3: TGCGCCAGCAGCCAAGTAGTGCCGGGTCAGCCCCAGCATTTT.

J is TRBJ1-1 and V is TRBV18; TRBD1 aligns across 7 bases. Trimming removed 4 bases from V and 0 bases from J; junction bases left unmatched: 8. The germline V gene has CDR1 KGHSH and CDR2 LQKENI. This CDR3 is built from 16 residues. CDR3 loop: CASSLGTAVVNTEAFF. In nucleotides, the CDR3 is TGTGCCAGCTCACTTGGGACAGCCGTGGTGAACACTGAAGCTTTCTTT.

This chain connects TRBV28 to TRBJ2-1; TRBD2 might be the D (6 bases). Germline lookup yields CDR1 MDHEN and CDR2 SYDVKM. Trimming pared 5 bases from V and 3 bases from J, leaving 11 bases between. The CDR3 consists of 14 residues. The CDR3 region is CASSLRDFYNEQFF. The DNA for the CDR3 is TGTGCCAGCAGTCTCCGGGACTTCTACAATGAGCAGTTCTTC.

The chain links TRBV4-1 to TRBJ2-1; unclear D gene. This CDR3 has 16 residues. The germline V and J ends were trimmed by 1 base and 1 base, with 11 bases remaining between them. The germline gives CDR1 MGHRA, CDR2 YSYEKL. CDR3 amino acids: CASSQAAEDSYNEQFF. CDR3 DNA sequence: TGCGCCAGCAGCCAAGCTGCGGAAGATTCCTACAATGAGCAGTTCTTC.

The chain employs TRBV9 and TRBJ1-2; D gene ambiguous. The CDR3 contains 11 residues. CDR1 and CDR2 (germline): SGDLS, YYNGEE. The V end lost 1 base, the J end lost 14 bases, and 12 bases lay between the germline ends. The CDR3 spells CASSVRADETF. As DNA, the CDR3 is TGTGCCAGCAGCGTAAGGGCGGACGAAACCTTC.

The rearrangement joins TRBV27 to TRBJ2-7; D unclear. Germline loops: CDR1 MNHEY, CDR2 SMNVEV (reference sequence). V gave up 3 bases and J gave up 0 bases, with 3 bases separating them. The CDR3 spans 12 residues. The CDR3 loop is CASSFFSYEQYF. CDR3 sequence (DNA): TGTGCCAGCAGTTTCTTCTCCTACGAGCAGTACTTC.

The chain combines TRBV11-1 with TRBJ2-3; TRBD1 aligns across 8 bases. The CDR3 has 17 residues. Germline-derived CDR1 and CDR2 are SGHAT and FQDESV (reference sequence). V shed 2 bases and J 3 bases; nucleotides not matched to a gene: 10. The CDR3 reads CASSLTQWTGRTDTQYF. In nucleotides, the CDR3 is TGTGCCAGCAGCTTAACCCAGTGGACAGGGAGAACAGATACGCAGTATTTT.

The gene calls are TRBV11-2 and TRBJ2-1; 7 bases line up with TRBD2. J lost 12 bases, V lost 3 bases, and 20 bases had no gene match. The CDR3 sequence is 17 residues long. Germline CDR1 SGHAT, CDR2 FQNNGV. CDR3 sequence: CASSFSSSGTYNEWQFF. Here the CDR3 DNA reads TGTGCCAGCAGCTTTTCCTCTAGCGGAACTTACAATGAGTGGCAGTTCTTC. The whole variable domain, remainder taken from reference TRBV11-2 and TRBJ2-1, is EAGVAQSPRYKIIEKRQSVAFWCNPISGHATLYWYQQILGQGPKLLIQFQNNGVVDDSQLPKDRFSAERLKGVDSTLKIQPAKLEDSAVYLCASSFSSSGTYNEWQFFGPGTRLTVL.